The text below deals with one T cell receptor (beta chain). This specimen belongs to a study of shared clonotypes between healthy human individuals. Looked up from germline, CDR1 is SGHTA and CDR2 is FQGNSA. The V gene lost 2 bases and the J gene lost 1 base, with 11 bases spanning the gap. The CDR3 covers 15 residues. The authors divided CD4+ cells into CD45RA+ naive and CD45RA-negative memory subsets. The method was immunoSEQ multiplex PCR; TCRdb's version includes in-frame clones alone and lacks a portion of them. This sample yields around 2.3 million clones, of which approximately 96% are seen a single time; approximately 0.13% belongs to the top ten.

The V gene is TRBV7-2, the J gene TRBJ1-1, with a possible D match to TRBD1 (6 bases). Sequencing used naive CD4+ T cells sorted from blood. The subset is: CD45RA+ positively selected. This TCR came from a man younger than 35 in good health. The CDR3 loop reads CASSLYREENTEAFF. The DNA for the CDR3 is TGTGCCAGCAGCTTATACAGGGAAGAGAACACTGAAGCTTTCTTT.